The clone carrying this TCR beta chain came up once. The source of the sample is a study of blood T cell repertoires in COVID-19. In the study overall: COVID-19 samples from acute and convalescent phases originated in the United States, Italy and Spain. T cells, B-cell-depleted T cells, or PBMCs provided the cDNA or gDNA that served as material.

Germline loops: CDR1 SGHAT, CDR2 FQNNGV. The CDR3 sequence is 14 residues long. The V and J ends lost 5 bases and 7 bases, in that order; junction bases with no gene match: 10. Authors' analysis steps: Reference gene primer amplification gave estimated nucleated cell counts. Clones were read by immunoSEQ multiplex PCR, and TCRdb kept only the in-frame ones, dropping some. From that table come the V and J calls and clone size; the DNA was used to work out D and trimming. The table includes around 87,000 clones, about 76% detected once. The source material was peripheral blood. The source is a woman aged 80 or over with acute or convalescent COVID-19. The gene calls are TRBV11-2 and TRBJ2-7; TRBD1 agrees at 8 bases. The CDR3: CASSIGQGGREQYF. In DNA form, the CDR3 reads TGTGCCAGCAGCATTGGACAGGGAGGTAGGGAGCAGTACTTC.